This T cell receptor (beta chain) was identified during a study of blood T cell repertoires in COVID-19. Turning to the study itself: Acute-phase and convalescent COVID-19 samples originated in the United States, Italy and Spain. PBMCs, B-cell-depleted T cells, or T cells were the source of the cDNA or gDNA that made up the material.

Deletions cut 1 base from V and 2 bases from J, with 12 bases between. Germline CDR1 reads SGHVS; CDR2 reads FNYEAQ. The CDR3 contains 15 residues. Authors' methods: By means of reference gene primer amplification, nucleated cell counts were estimated. Repertoires were generated with immunoSEQ multiplex PCR, while TCRdb's copy carries only in-frame clones and drops some. The DNA was the basis for D and trimming; V, J and clone size are from that table. The sample carries about 300,000 clones, approximately 84% recorded once. This TCR was sampled from a human donor with COVID-19, enrolled during active disease. The donor label of this sample is uncertain. The chain recombines TRBV7-6 with TRBJ2-7; D unresolved. Sequencing input: peripheral blood. The CDR3 DNA follows: TGTGCCAGCAGCTTAGACGATCTAACCCCCTACGAGCAGTACTTC. As protein: CASSLDDLTPYEQYF. The whole variable domain, remainder taken from reference TRBV7-6 and TRBJ2-7, is GAGVSQSPRYKVTKRGQDVALRCDPISGHVSLYWYRQALGQGPEFLTYFNYEAQQDKSGLPNDRFSAERPEGSISTLTIQRTEQRDSAMYRCASSLDDLTPYEQYFGPGTRLTVT.